Following are 4 T cell receptor beta chains from one sample sequenced in a study of control samples from healthy donors and cancer patients. Libraries were prepared by immunoSEQ multiplex PCR; TCRdb keeps only in-frame clonotypes and omits some of them. The table lists 95,000 to 100,000 clones, around 89% of them singletons. Material for sequencing was blood. The receptors derive from a man aged 25-45 years in good health.

V usage is TRBV9 and J usage is TRBJ2-3, with TRBD2 matching 7 bases. The CDR3 has 14 residues. The V segment lost 6 bases and the J segment 4 bases; nucleotides outside the gene matches: 8. The germline gives CDR1 SGDLS, CDR2 YYNGEE. The CDR3 sequence: CASTREYYADTQYF. DNA for the CDR3: TGTGCCAGCACGCGGGAGTATTACGCAGATACGCAGTATTTT.

The V call is TRBV24-1, the J call TRBJ1-5; D is undetermined. Trimming shortened V by 3 bases and J by 4 bases, and 9 bases separated the two germline ends. Germline V gene data show CDR1 as KGHDR and CDR2 as SFDVKD. The CDR3 length is 14 residues. CDR3 sequence reads: CATSDEMRNQPQHF. CDR3 DNA sequence: TGTGCCACCAGTGATGAGATGCGGAATCAGCCCCAGCATTTT.

The chain carries TRBV5-8 and TRBJ1-4, with D uncertain. This CDR3 region has 13 residues. CDR1 and CDR2 from the germline V gene are SGHTS and YDEGEE. Trimming left V 2 bases short and J 7 bases short, with 9 bases between. CDR3 sequence reads: CASSLRGSEKLFF. The CDR3 DNA is TGTGCCAGCAGCTTAAGAGGGTCTGAAAAACTGTTTTTT.

In nucleotides, the CDR3 is TGTGCCAGCAGCGTAAGGGACTCCAAAATATCAGATACGCAGTATTTT. It specifies CASSVRDSKISDTQYF. This chain connects TRBV9 to TRBJ2-3; D perhaps matches TRBD2 (6 bases). This CDR3 region has 16 residues. V dropped 1 base and J dropped 4 bases, with 16 bases sitting between them. The germline V gene encodes CDR1 SGDLS and CDR2 YYNGEE.